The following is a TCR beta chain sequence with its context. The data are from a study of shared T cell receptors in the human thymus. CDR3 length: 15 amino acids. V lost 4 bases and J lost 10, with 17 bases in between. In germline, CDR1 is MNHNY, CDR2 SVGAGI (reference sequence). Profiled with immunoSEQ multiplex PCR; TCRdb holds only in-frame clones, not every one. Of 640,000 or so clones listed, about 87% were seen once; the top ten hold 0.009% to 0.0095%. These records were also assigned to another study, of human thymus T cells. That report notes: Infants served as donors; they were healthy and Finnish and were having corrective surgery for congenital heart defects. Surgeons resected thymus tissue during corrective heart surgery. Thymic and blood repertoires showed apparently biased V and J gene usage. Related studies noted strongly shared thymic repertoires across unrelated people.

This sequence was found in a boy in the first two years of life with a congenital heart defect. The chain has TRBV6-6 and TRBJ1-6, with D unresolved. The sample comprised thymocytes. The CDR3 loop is CASSCRFGCGSPLHF. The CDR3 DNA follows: TGTGCCAGCAGTTGTCGGTTCGGGTGCGGGTCACCCCTCCACTTT.